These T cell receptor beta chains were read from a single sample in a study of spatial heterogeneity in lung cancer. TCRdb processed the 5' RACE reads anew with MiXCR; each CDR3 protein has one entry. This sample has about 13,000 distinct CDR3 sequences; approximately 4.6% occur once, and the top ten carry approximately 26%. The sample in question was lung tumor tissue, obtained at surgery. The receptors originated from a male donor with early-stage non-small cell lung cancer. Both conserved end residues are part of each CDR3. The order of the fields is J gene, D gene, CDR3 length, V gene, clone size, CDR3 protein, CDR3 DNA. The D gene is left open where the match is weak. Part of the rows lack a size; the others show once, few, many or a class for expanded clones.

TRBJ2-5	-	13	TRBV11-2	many	CASSPDWAETQYF	TGTGCCAGCAGCCCCGACTGGGCAGAGACCCAGTACTTC
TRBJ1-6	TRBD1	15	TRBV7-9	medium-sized	CASISDRVYNSPLHF	TGTGCCAGCATATCGGACAGGGTGTATAATTCACCCCTCCACTTT
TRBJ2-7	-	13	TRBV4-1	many	CASSQDIDDEQYF	TGCGCCAGCAGCCAAGATATAGATGACGAGCAGTACTTC
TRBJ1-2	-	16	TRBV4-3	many	CASSQVRQAEIYGYTF	TGCGCCAGCAGCCAAGTTCGACAGGCCGAAATCTATGGCTACACCTTC
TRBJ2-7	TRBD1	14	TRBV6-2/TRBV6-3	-	CASTSTGGRYEQYF	TGTGCCAGCACTTCGACAGGGGGCCGCTACGAGCAGTACTTC
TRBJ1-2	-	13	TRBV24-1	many	CATSDFSGLGYTF	TGTGCCACCAGTGATTTTTCAGGGTTAGGCTACACCTTC
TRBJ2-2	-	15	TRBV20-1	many	CSAPPGLGGTGELFF	TGCAGTGCTCCCCCCGGTTTGGGGGGAACCGGGGAGCTGTTTTTT
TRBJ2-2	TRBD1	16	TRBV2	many	CASSARQGAATGELFF	TGTGCCAGCAGTGCCCGACAGGGGGCGGCGACCGGGGAGCTGTTTTTT
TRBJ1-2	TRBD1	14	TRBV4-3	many	CASSQEGRGFGYTF	TGCGCCAGCAGCCAAGAGGGCAGGGGGTTTGGCTACACCTTC
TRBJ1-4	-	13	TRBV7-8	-	CASSLQTNEKLFF	TGTGCCAGCAGCTTACAAACTAATGAAAAACTGTTTTTT
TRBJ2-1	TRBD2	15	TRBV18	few	CASSHPAGGHNEQFF	TGTGCCAGCTCACATCCAGCGGGGGGCCACAATGAGCAGTTCTTC
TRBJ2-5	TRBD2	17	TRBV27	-	CASSRRTSGGPGETQYF	TGTGCCAGCAGCCGCAGGACTAGCGGGGGGCCAGGGGAGACCCAGTACTTC
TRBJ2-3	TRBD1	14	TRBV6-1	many	CASTADRAIDTQYF	TGTGCCAGCACAGCGGACAGGGCAATCGATACGCAGTATTTT
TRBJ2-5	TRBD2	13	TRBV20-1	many	CSAGQRGHETQYF	TGCAGTGCAGGCCAGCGGGGGCACGAGACCCAGTACTTC
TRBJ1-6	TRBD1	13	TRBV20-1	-	CSAIYRDREPLHF	TGCAGTGCTATTTACCGGGACAGGGAACCCCTCCACTTT
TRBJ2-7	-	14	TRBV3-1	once	CASSQDTAAGEQYF	TGTGCCAGCAGCCAGGACACCGCGGCAGGCGAGCAGTACTTC
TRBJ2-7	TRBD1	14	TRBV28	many	CASTLTGGAYEQYF	TGTGCCAGCACGCTGACAGGGGGCGCCTACGAGCAGTACTTC
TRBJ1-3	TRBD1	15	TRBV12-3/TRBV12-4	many	CASSPRDRERNTIYF	TGTGCCAGCAGTCCAAGGGACAGGGAAAGAAACACCATATATTTT